The 17 T cell receptor beta chains below come from one sample, sequenced in a study of blood T cell repertoires in COVID-19. TCRdb keeps only in-frame clones here, not all; method: immunoSEQ multiplex PCR. The sample consists of 65,000 to 85,000 clones, roughly 90% of them appearing once. Sequences were obtained from peripheral blood. The receptors were sampled from a man older than 75 with COVID-19, enrolled during active disease.

This rearrangement joins TRBV4-2 to TRBJ1-2, with D possibly being TRBD1 (5 bases). The germline V and J ends were trimmed by 1 base and 4 bases, with 16 bases remaining between them. Germline V gives CDR1 LGHNA, CDR2 YNFKEQ. This CDR3 comprises 16 residues. The CDR3 protein is CASSQGGDGKAYGYTF. As DNA, the CDR3 is TGTGCCAGCAGCCAAGGGGGCGATGGGAAGGCCTATGGCTACACCTTC.

The V gene is TRBV7-2, the J gene TRBJ1-6, with 7 bases matching TRBD1. Trimming cost V 3 bases and J 6 bases; bases outside gene matches: 5. The CDR3 loop spans 15 amino acids. CDR1 SGHTA and CDR2 FQGNSA come from the germline V gene. The CDR3 DNA reads as TGTGCCAGCAGCTTGAGGGGGCCAAGTAATTCACCCCTCCACTTT. It yields the protein CASSLRGPSNSPLHF.

V usage is TRBV5-4 and J usage is TRBJ1-6; 8 bases are a match to TRBD1. Germline CDR1 is SGHNT and CDR2 is YYREEE (reference sequence). V lost 5 bases and J lost 10; bases outside the gene matches: 8. The CDR3 consists of 14 residues. The CDR3 spells CASSFTGGRSPLHF. The CDR3 DNA reads TGTGCCAGCAGTTTTACAGGGGGTAGATCACCCCTCCACTTT.

The chain recombines TRBV19 with TRBJ1-2; 10 positions agree with TRBD1. Trimming removed 3 bases from V and 8 bases from J; junction bases left unmatched: 15. Germline assignment: CDR1 LNHDA and CDR2 SQIVND (reference sequence). There are 17 residues in the CDR3. For the CDR3, the DNA is TGTGCCAGTAGTATCGTCATGGGACAGGGGTTTGATCAGGGCTACACCTTC. It is translated as CASSIVMGQGFDQGYTF.

The V gene is TRBV5-1, the J gene TRBJ2-3, with 10 bases matching TRBD1. Germline loops: CDR1 SGHRS, CDR2 YFSETQ. The V and J ends lost 1 base and 2 bases, in that order; junction bases with no gene match: 10. The CDR3 has 18 amino acids. For the CDR3, the DNA is TGCGCCAGCAGCTTGAGGGGGACAGGGGAGGGGATCACAGATACGCAGTATTTT. This sequence encodes CASSLRGTGEGITDTQYF.

V usage is TRBV4-1 and J usage is TRBJ1-5; 10 bases line up with TRBD1. Germline V gene lookup returns CDR1 MGHRA and CDR2 YSYEKL. CDR3 length: 17 amino acids. V shed 4 bases and J 1 base; nucleotides not matched to a gene: 7. CDR3 coding DNA: TGCGCCAGCAGCCCTCGGGACAGGGGCGGGAGCAATCAGCCCCAGCATTTT. The encoded protein is CASSPRDRGGSNQPQHF.

This clone was detected only once. The rearrangement uses TRBV5-4 and TRBJ1-2; 9 nucleotides align to TRBD1. The CDR3 totals 15 residues. Per the germline V gene, CDR1 is SGHNT and CDR2 is YYREEE (reference sequence). With V trimmed by 4 bases and J by 7 bases, 11 bases remained unmatched. The CDR3 region has the DNA TGTGCCAGCAGCATACAGGGGGCGTCTAACGCTGGCTACACCTTC. It is translated as CASSIQGASNAGYTF.

CDR3 sequence (DNA): TGTGCCAGCAGCGCGGACAGGGACACTGAAGCTTTCTTT. This codes for CASSADRDTEAFF. The chain is built from TRBV9 and TRBJ1-1; 8 bases map to TRBD1. Per germline, CDR1 SGDLS and CDR2 YYNGEE. V shed 3 bases and J 3 bases; nucleotides not matched to a gene: 1. The CDR3 contains 13 residues.

The chain joins TRBV5-1 to TRBJ1-3, with a tentative D call TRBD1 (5 bases). The V gene lost 3 bases and the J gene lost 3 bases, with 7 bases spanning the gap. The CDR3 is 13 amino acids. CDR1 and CDR2 (germline): SGHRS, YFSETQ. DNA of the CDR3: TGCGCCAGCAGCTGGGACTTTGGAAACACCATATATTTT. It codes for CASSWDFGNTIYF.

V is TRBV9 and J is TRBJ1-2, with TRBD1 as a possible D gene (5 bases). CDR1 is SGDLS, CDR2 YYNGEE, per germline. This CDR3 is 18 amino acids long. Trimming left V 3 bases short and J 7 bases short, with 28 bases between. The chain's CDR3 is CASSAHPSFVDRQTGYTF. CDR3 in DNA: TGTGCCAGCAGCGCCCATCCCTCCTTTGTGGATAGACAGACTGGCTACACCTTC.

This chain joins TRBV9 and TRBJ2-1, with TRBD2 identical over 10 bases. V trimming: 0 bases; J trimming: 4 bases; junction bases outside the gene matches: 4. CDR3 size: 16 residues. Per the germline V gene, CDR1 is SGDLS and CDR2 is YYNGEE. The CDR3 DNA reads TGTGCCAGCAGCGTAGGGACTAGCGGCTTATACAATGAGCAGTTCTTC. This codes for CASSVGTSGLYNEQFF.

The gene calls are TRBV7-3 and TRBJ2-2; no firm D call. This CDR3 has 15 residues. CDR1 and CDR2 from the germline V gene are SGHTA and FQGTGA. With 1 base removed from V and 0 bases from J, the gap between germline ends came to 6 bases. This CDR3 reads CASSLRQANTGELFF. The CDR3 DNA reads as TGTGCCAGCAGCTTAAGGCAGGCGAACACCGGGGAGCTGTTTTTT.

This clone was observed a handful of times. This sequence joins TRBV6-4 and TRBJ2-3; 10 bases map to TRBD2. The ends lost 8 bases at V and 2 bases at J; junction bases unmatched: 4. The CDR3 totals 14 residues. Germline lookup yields CDR1 MRHNA and CDR2 SNTAGT. This CDR3 is CASASGGATDTQYF. The CDR3 bases are TGTGCCAGCGCAAGCGGGGGGGCCACAGATACGCAGTATTTT.

The rearrangement uses TRBV18 and TRBJ2-7, with 8 bases identical to TRBD2. Germline V lookup: CDR1 KGHSH, CDR2 LQKENI. The CDR3 has 17 amino acids. J lost 4 bases, V lost 2 bases, and 13 bases had no gene match. Here the CDR3 DNA reads TGTGCCAGCTCACCATTCGGGCTAACTAGCGGCCCTTACGAGCAGTACTTC. Translating gives CASSPFGLTSGPYEQYF.

The table lists this clone with a few counts. The DNA for the CDR3 is TGTGCCAGCAGCCTTGGAACAGGGCTGAACGAGCAGTACTTC. Protein product: CASSLGTGLNEQYF. V gene TRBV11-3 combines with J gene TRBJ2-7, with D tentatively TRBD1 (6 bases). Germline CDR1 and CDR2: SGHNT and YENEEA. The CDR3 is 14 residues long. V lost 5 bases, J lost 5 bases, and 16 bases lay in between.

The V and J genes are TRBV2 and TRBJ1-5; no clear D. The CDR3 has 16 amino acids. Germline-derived CDR1 and CDR2 are SNHLY and FYNNEI. V lost 6 bases and J lost 3, with 18 bases in between. As DNA, the CDR3 is TGTGCCAGCAGGACGGTAGGGAACGGGATCAATCAGCCCCAGCATTTT. This sequence encodes CASRTVGNGINQPQHF.

V and J are TRBV19 and TRBJ1-5; D is unclear. V lost 6 bases to trimming and J lost 1 base, with 13 bases between them. The CDR3 extends over 15 amino acids. The germline V gene encodes CDR1 LNHDA and CDR2 SQIVND (reference sequence). CDR3 residues: CASRGGRVSNQPQHF. The CDR3 coding sequence is TGTGCCAGTAGGGGAGGAAGGGTCAGCAATCAGCCCCAGCATTTT.